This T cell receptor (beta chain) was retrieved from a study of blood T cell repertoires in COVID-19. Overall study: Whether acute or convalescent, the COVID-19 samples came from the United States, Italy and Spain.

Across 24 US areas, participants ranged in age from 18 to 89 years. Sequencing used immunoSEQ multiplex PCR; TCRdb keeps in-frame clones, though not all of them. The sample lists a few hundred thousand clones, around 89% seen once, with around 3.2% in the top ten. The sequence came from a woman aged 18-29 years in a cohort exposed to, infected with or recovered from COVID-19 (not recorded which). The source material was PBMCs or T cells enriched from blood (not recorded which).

The CDR3 loop reads CASSLGVGSEAFF. The CDR3 DNA follows: TGTGCCAGCAGCTTAGGAGTCGGGAGTGAAGCTTTCTTT. V gene TRBV7-8 combines with J gene TRBJ1-1, with D unclear. The CDR3 is 13 residues long. Germline V lookup: CDR1 SGHVS, CDR2 FQNEAQ. V shed 1 base and J shed 7 bases, with 10 bases lying between them.